Each of the 15 T cell receptor beta chains below was sequenced from the same sample in a study of PD-L1 blockade in urothelial cancer. Repertoires were generated with immunoSEQ multiplex PCR, while TCRdb's copy carries only in-frame clones and drops some. This sample has approximately 65,000 clones, with less than 90% found just once. Specimen: PBMCs, collected around atezolizumab (anti-PD-L1) treatment. The receptors derive from a man in his sixties with urothelial cancer.

The chain combines TRBV5-1 with TRBJ2-7; 11 nucleotides align to TRBD2. The J segment lost 1 base and the V segment lost 4 bases, leaving 4 bases of the junction unmatched. The CDR3 runs to 15 residues. Germline CDR1 SGHRS, CDR2 YFSETQ. CDR3 amino acids: CASSGTSGLSYEQYF. CDR3 sequence (DNA): TGCGCCAGCAGCGGGACTAGCGGCCTTTCCTACGAGCAGTACTTC.

The chain employs TRBV2 and TRBJ1-1; D might be TRBD1 (6 bases). CDR1 and CDR2 from the germline V gene are SNHLY and FYNNEI. The CDR3 length is 14 residues. V was pared by 9 bases and J by 3 bases, with 17 bases between. The CDR3 sequence: CARRGGGAYTEAFF. DNA of the CDR3: TGTGCCAGACGAGGGGGGGGCGCGTACACTGAAGCTTTCTTT.

The chain is built from TRBV29-1 and TRBJ2-3; 7 positions agree with TRBD1. This CDR3 spans 13 amino acids. After removal of 6 bases from V and 2 bases from J, the junction contained 5 bases not matched to a gene. CDR1 and CDR2 (germline): SQVTM, ANQGSEA. The CDR3 DNA follows: TGCAGCGTGGACGGGACAGCCACAGATACGCAGTATTTT. It translates to CSVDGTATDTQYF.

The CDR3 DNA reads as TGTGCCAGCAGCTTAAAACCCCCTTTAACAGGGGGTGTCGGAAACACCATATATTTT. Translation gives CASSLKPPLTGGVGNTIYF. The V call is TRBV7-6, the J call TRBJ1-3; 8 bases are shared with TRBD1. The CDR3 is 19 amino acids. V lost 2 bases and J lost 4; bases outside the gene matches: 16. Germline V gives CDR1 SGHVS, CDR2 FNYEAQ.

The V gene is TRBV30, the J gene TRBJ2-7, with 8 positions matching TRBD1. Germline V lookup: CDR1 GTSNPN, CDR2 SVGIG (reference sequence). J gave up 7 bases and V 3 bases, and 23 bases lay outside the gene matches. This CDR3 is 18 amino acids long. The DNA for the CDR3 is TGTGCCTGGAGAAGAGGGGGCCATGGACAGGGCGACTTTTGGGAGCAGTACTTC. The encoded protein is CAWRRGGHGQGDFWEQYF.

The chain has TRBV4-3 and TRBJ2-7; 11 bases line up with TRBD2. Trimming removed 1 base from V and 1 base from J; junction bases left unmatched: 3. The CDR3 length is 16 residues. CDR1 is LGHNA and CDR2 is YSLEER in the germline V gene. Here the CDR3 DNA reads TGCGCCAGCAGCCAAGGACTAGCGGGACCTTCCTACGAGCAGTACTTC. Protein product: CASSQGLAGPSYEQYF.

This chain joins TRBV11-2 and TRBJ2-5; a possible D gene is TRBD1 (5 bases). Trimming took off 0 bases at V and 6 bases at J, with 11 bases between the two ends. CDR3 length equals 14 residues. Per the germline V gene, CDR1 is SGHAT and CDR2 is FQNNGV. The CDR3 region has the DNA TGTGCCAGCAGCTTAGACAGGGCGAGACAGACCCAGTACTTC. This gives the protein CASSLDRARQTQYF.

J is TRBJ2-7 and V is TRBV6-5, with TRBD1 matching 9 bases. V shed 8 bases, J shed 4 bases, and the junction held 6 bases outside the gene matches. Germline loops: CDR1 MNHEY, CDR2 SVGAGI. The CDR3 consists of 13 residues. This CDR3 reads CASRNRGRYEQYF. In DNA, the CDR3 is TGTGCCAGCCGTAACAGGGGGCGATACGAGCAGTACTTC.

This chain links TRBV2 with TRBJ1-1; D unresolved. V lost 4 bases to trimming and J lost 3 bases, with 15 bases between them. The CDR3 spans 15 residues. The V gene's germline CDR1 is SNHLY and CDR2 FYNNEI. This CDR3 reads CASSVSVLMHTEAFF. The CDR3 DNA reads as TGTGCCAGCAGTGTTTCGGTGTTGATGCACACTGAAGCTTTCTTT.

The chain has TRBV30 and TRBJ2-1; TRBD2 matches 8 bases. Looked up from germline, CDR1 is GTSNPN and CDR2 is SVGIG (reference sequence). The CDR3 is 13 amino acids. J lost 7 bases, V lost 3 bases, and 5 bases had no gene match. Written as DNA, the CDR3 is TGTGCCTGGAGGCCGGGGGGGCGGAATGAGCAGTTCTTC. Its protein product is CAWRPGGRNEQFF.

In this sample, this clone turned up a few times. This sequence joins TRBV9 and TRBJ1-1, with D perhaps TRBD1 (6 bases). The CDR3 consists of 13 residues. Germline CDR1 is SGDLS and CDR2 is YYNGEE. V lost 3 bases and J 7 bases, leaving 13 bases between the germline ends. The CDR3 loop is CASSDIGQIEAFF. The DNA of the CDR3 is TGTGCCAGCAGCGATATCGGACAGATTGAAGCTTTCTTT.

The chain combines TRBV6-1 with TRBJ2-7, with 7 positions matching TRBD1. V gave up 6 bases and J gave up 0 bases; unmatched junction bases: 5. Germline V gene data show CDR1 as MNHNS and CDR2 as SASEGT. This CDR3 is 14 amino acids long. The CDR3 protein is CASRGQASSYEQYF. The CDR3 DNA sequence: TGTGCCAGCAGAGGACAGGCCAGCTCCTACGAGCAGTACTTC.

V and J are TRBV30 and TRBJ2-7, with 8 bases aligning to TRBD2. The CDR3 is made up of 14 amino acids. The ends lost 3 bases at V and 2 bases at J; junction bases unmatched: 6. Germline lookup yields CDR1 GTSNPN and CDR2 SVGIG (reference sequence). CDR3 region: CAWRRVAGTYEQYF. The CDR3 nucleotides read TGTGCCTGGAGAAGGGTAGCGGGGACCTACGAGCAGTACTTC.

This chain links TRBV29-1 with TRBJ1-1, with D maybe TRBD1 (6 bases). The CDR3 has 13 amino acids. Trimming removed 7 bases from V and 5 bases from J, with 17 bases in between. The germline V gene encodes CDR1 SQVTM and CDR2 ANQGSEA. The DNA for the CDR3 is TGCAGCGGCTGGACAGCCGGGTCGACTGAAGCTTTCTTT. Translation: CSGWTAGSTEAFF.

The chain has TRBV29-1 and TRBJ2-3; possibly TRBD2 for D (6 bases). This CDR3 comprises 12 residues. The germline gives CDR1 SQVTM, CDR2 ANQGSEA. Trimming took off 4 bases at V and 5 bases at J, with 10 bases between the two ends. CDR3 protein: CSVGDGGDTQYF. Written as DNA, the CDR3 is TGCAGCGTTGGCGACGGGGGAGATACGCAGTATTTT.